One sample yielded the 6 T cell receptor beta chains listed below, sequenced in a study of shared clonotypes between healthy human individuals. The protocol was immunoSEQ multiplex PCR, while the TCRdb copy is restricted to in-frame clones and leaves out a portion. The sample includes roughly 480,000 clones, around 80% of them seen just once. The specimen sequenced was PBMCs. The origin of the receptors is a woman aged 40 to 55 in good health. Some clones in this sample may be carry-over from other donors' samples.

The chain couples TRBV10-3 to TRBJ2-2; D is unclear. Germline assignment: CDR1 ENHRY and CDR2 SYGVKD. The V end lost 5 bases, the J end lost 0 bases, and 13 bases lay between the germline ends. The CDR3 spans 16 residues. The CDR3 region is CAISPMTAANTGELFF. CDR3 DNA: TGTGCCATCAGTCCAATGACTGCCGCGAACACCGGGGAGCTGTTTTTT.

This clone has a single count. This clone may be a read error of a much larger clone one base away. This chain uses TRBV30 with TRBJ1-1, with D hard to call. Trimming cost V 0 bases and J 6 bases, with 11 bases left between them. Looked up from germline, CDR1 is GTSNPN and CDR2 is SVGIG (reference sequence). The CDR3 length is 13 residues. Here the CDR3 DNA reads TGTGCCTGGAGTGTAGTCCCCGATTCTGAAGCTTTCTTT. Translating it yields CAWSVVPDSEAFF.

This clone was picked up a small number of times. The chain employs TRBV7-9 and TRBJ1-1; D is undetermined. Per the germline V gene, CDR1 is SEHNR and CDR2 is FQNEAQ (reference sequence). V dropped 5 bases and J dropped 5 bases, with 12 bases sitting between them. The CDR3 is 13 amino acids. CDR3 bases: TGTGCCAGCAGCCCCGGTATGGGGACTGAAGCTTTCTTT. Translation: CASSPGMGTEAFF.

This sequence joins TRBV30 and TRBJ1-5, with unresolved D. Germline V CDR1 and CDR2: GTSNPN, SVGIG (reference sequence). The CDR3 is made up of 14 amino acids. Trimming removed 3 bases from V and 0 bases from J, with 9 bases in between. The CDR3 spells CAWRGKNSNQPQHF. Here the CDR3 DNA reads TGTGCCTGGAGGGGAAAAAATAGCAATCAGCCCCAGCATTTT. Full variable domain (outside the CDR3, taken from reference TRBV30 and TRBJ1-5): SQTIHQWPATLVQPVGSPLSLECTVEGTSNPNLYWYRQAAGRGLQLLFYSVGIGQISSEVPQNLSASRPQDRQFILSSKKLLLSDSGFYLCAWRGKNSNQPQHFGDGTRLSIL.

This chain's CDR3 is CASSIGLNDNQPQHF. The CDR3 nucleotides are TGTGCCAGCAGCATCGGACTGAACGACAATCAGCCCCAGCATTTT. The chain couples TRBV5-8 to TRBJ1-5; no clear D. The CDR3 extends over 15 amino acids. Germline lookup yields CDR1 SGHTS and CDR2 YDEGEE. Deletions cut 4 bases from V and 3 bases from J, with 14 bases between.

The V call is TRBV18, the J call TRBJ2-7, with 11 bases identical to TRBD2. CDR1 KGHSH and CDR2 LQKENI come from the germline V gene. This CDR3 has 14 residues. The V segment lost 6 bases and the J segment 5 bases; nucleotides outside the gene matches: 6. As DNA, the CDR3 is TGTGCCAGCTCGCGCGAACTAGCGGGAGACGAGCAGTACTTC. Its translation is CASSRELAGDEQYF.